Presented here are 2 T cell receptor beta chains from one specimen sequenced in a study of blood T cells in healthy people across ages. Through a sample-barcoded 5' primer and a J-beta primer mix, a second PCR was run for roughly 6 to 12 cycles. TCRdb fed the 5' RACE reads into MiXCR, producing one record per CDR3 protein. This sample has hundreds of thousands of distinct CDR3 sequences, with 25% to 30% found just once. Sequenced: blood. The receptors stem from an elderly woman in good health.

This clonotype came up a few times. This chain connects TRBV6-2 or TRBV6-3 to TRBJ1-1, with 9 bases that match TRBD1. The V gene's germline CDR1 is MNHEY and CDR2 SVGEGT. V lost 6 bases and J lost 3; bases outside the gene matches: 2. The CDR3 has 13 residues. This CDR3 reads CASRWTGDTEAFF. CDR3 DNA: TGTGCCAGCAGGTGGACAGGGGACACTGAAGCTTTCTTT.

This clonotype has more than one count but fewer than ten. Being one base from a much bigger clone, this may be a read error. The CDR3 loop is CASSRGRGSANEQYF. The CDR3 DNA is TGTGCCAGCAGCCGGGGCAGGGGGTCGGCCAATGAGCAGTACTTC. This chain joins TRBV2 and TRBJ2-5; 7 bases fit TRBD1. From germline, CDR1 is SNHLY and CDR2 FYNNEI. With 6 bases clipped from V and 11 bases from J, the junction kept 18 bases outside the gene matches. This CDR3 comprises 15 residues.